Shown below are 32 T cell receptor beta chains from a single sample sequenced in a study of PD-L1 blockade in urothelial cancer. TCRdb keeps only in-frame clones here, not all; method: immunoSEQ multiplex PCR. The sample consists of approximately 56,000 clones, approximately 83% of them appearing once. Time point given: pretreatment peripheral blood. This material consisted of PBMCs, taken around atezolizumab (anti-PD-L1) treatment. The receptors originated from a man aged 65-85 years with urothelial cancer.

J is TRBJ1-2 and V is TRBV5-1; D is uncertain. Germline V gene data show CDR1 as SGHRS and CDR2 as YFSETQ. The CDR3 contains 12 residues. V was clipped by 0 bases and J by 4 bases, with 4 bases between them. CDR3 region: CASSLDGYGYTF. DNA for the CDR3: TGCGCCAGCAGCTTGGACGGCTATGGCTACACCTTC.

The gene calls are TRBV19 and TRBJ2-5; TRBD2 matches at 10 bases. Germline CDR1 reads LNHDA; CDR2 reads SQIVND (reference sequence). The V and J ends lost 10 bases and 5 bases, in that order; junction bases with no gene match: 13. The CDR3 extends over 15 amino acids. CDR3 protein: CATTLAGEPWETQYF. In DNA, the CDR3 is TGTGCCACCACCCTAGCGGGAGAACCTTGGGAGACCCAGTACTTC.

The J gene is TRBJ2-3, the V gene TRBV14, with 7 nucleotides matching TRBD2. The V gene end was trimmed by 0 bases and the J gene end by 6 bases; junction bases not matched to a gene: 12. The germline V gene has CDR1 SGHDN and CDR2 FVKESK. This CDR3 contains 17 residues. CDR3 amino acids: CASSQEVGRGRMDTQYF. The CDR3 DNA follows: TGTGCCAGCAGCCAAGAAGTGGGGCGGGGGAGAATGGATACGCAGTATTTT. The full variable domain, rest sourced from reference TRBV14 and TRBJ2-3, is EAGVTQFPSHSVIEKGQTVTLRCDPISGHDNLYWYRRVMGKEIKFLLHFVKESKQDESGMPNNRFLAERTGGTYSTLKVQPAELEDSGVYFCASSQEVGRGRMDTQYFGPGTRLTVL.

The chain combines TRBV6-6 with TRBJ2-3; possibly TRBD1 for D (5 bases). V lost 5 bases to trimming and J lost 14 bases, with 20 bases between them. This CDR3 is 13 amino acids long. Germline CDR1 is MNHNY and CDR2 is SVGAGI (reference sequence). The CDR3: CASSQDLDRYAYF. CDR3 bases: TGTGCCAGCAGTCAAGACCTCGACAGATACGCGTATTTT.

This rearrangement joins TRBV2 to TRBJ2-2; D may be TRBD1 (6 bases). Germline V CDR1 and CDR2: SNHLY, FYNNEI. The germline V and J ends were trimmed by 5 bases and 5 bases, with 9 bases remaining between them. The CDR3 covers 13 residues. CDR3 coding DNA: TGTGCCAGCAGTAGACAGGAGACCGGGGAGCTGTTTTTT. Translation: CASSRQETGELFF.

The V call is TRBV30, the J call TRBJ2-1; 11 bases match TRBD2. After removal of 2 bases from V and 4 bases from J, the junction contained 7 bases not matched to a gene. The CDR3 has 16 residues. Germline CDR1 GTSNPN, CDR2 SVGIG (reference sequence). Here the CDR3 DNA reads TGTGCCTGGAGTCCGATAGCGGGAGGGAAGTACAATGAGCAGTTCTTC. Protein: CAWSPIAGGKYNEQFF.

The chain couples TRBV6-1 to TRBJ2-1; the match to TRBD1 covers 10 bases. Germline assignment: CDR1 MNHNS and CDR2 SASEGT. This CDR3 spans 14 amino acids. Trimming at V came to 5 bases and at J to 9 bases, leaving 7 bases not matched to a gene. The CDR3 sequence is CASSPGQGSSEQFF. The CDR3 DNA sequence: TGTGCCAGCAGTCCGGGACAGGGGAGCAGTGAGCAGTTCTTC.

V is TRBV18 and J is TRBJ2-5; 11 nucleotides match TRBD2. Germline V gene data show CDR1 as KGHSH and CDR2 as LQKENI. This CDR3 is built from 15 residues. V shed 3 bases and J 3 bases; nucleotides not matched to a gene: 3. CDR3 nucleotide sequence: TGTGCCAGCTCACCTGGGACTAGCGGAGAAGAGACCCAGTACTTC. As protein: CASSPGTSGEETQYF.

This rearrangement joins TRBV19 to TRBJ1-5; tentative D call: TRBD1 (6 bases). V dropped 3 bases and J dropped 2 bases, with 17 bases sitting between them. Germline V CDR1 and CDR2: LNHDA, SQIVND (reference sequence). The CDR3 loop spans 17 amino acids. The CDR3 coding sequence is TGTGCCAGTAGTATGGAAGCAGCGGGGGCTGGCAATCAGCCCCAGCATTTT. As protein: CASSMEAAGAGNQPQHF.

The table lists this clone with a count of one. The CDR3 loop is CASSLQGVNTGELFF. CDR3 DNA: TGTGCCAGCAGCTTGCAGGGGGTGAACACCGGGGAGCTGTTTTTT. This rearrangement joins TRBV7-9 to TRBJ2-2; 7 bases fit TRBD1. CDR3 size: 15 residues. Germline V gene sequence: CDR1 SEHNR, CDR2 FQNEAQ (reference sequence). The V segment lost 3 bases and the J segment 1 base; nucleotides outside the gene matches: 2.

In its sample, this clone was seen a few times. The chain has TRBV19 and TRBJ1-2; TRBD1 matches 7 bases. Germline lookup yields CDR1 LNHDA and CDR2 SQIVND (reference sequence). The CDR3 loop spans 15 amino acids. V lost 5 bases and J lost 4; bases outside the gene matches: 10. Here the CDR3 DNA reads TGTGCCAGTAGTTCCCCGACAGGGAAGGGCTATGGCTACACCTTC. Its protein is CASSSPTGKGYGYTF.

The genes are TRBV5-1 and TRBJ2-1; 7 positions agree with TRBD2. This CDR3 is built from 15 residues. J was trimmed by 1 base and V by 4 bases; bases with no gene match: 5. CDR1 SGHRS and CDR2 YFSETQ come from the germline V gene. CDR3: CASSLTSFSYNEQFF. DNA for the CDR3: TGCGCCAGCAGCCTGACTAGCTTTTCCTACAATGAGCAGTTCTTC. Supplemented by reference TRBV5-1 and TRBJ2-1, the full variable domain reads KAGVTQTPRYLIKTRGQQVTLSCSPISGHRSVSWYQQTPGQGLQFLFEYFSETQRNKGNFPGRFSGRQFSNSRSEMNVSTLELGDSALYLCASSLTSFSYNEQFFGPGTRLTVL.

The chain links TRBV6-1 to TRBJ2-7; D perhaps matches TRBD2 (5 bases). Germline-derived CDR1 and CDR2 are MNHNS and SASEGT. V lost 7 bases, J lost 8 bases, and 12 bases lay in between. The CDR3 is 11 residues long. CDR3 in amino acids: CASIDEGQQYF. The CDR3 coding sequence is TGTGCCAGCATCGACGAGGGTCAGCAGTACTTC.

The chain couples TRBV19 to TRBJ2-2; D possibly corresponds to TRBD2 (6 bases). Germline CDR1 and CDR2: LNHDA and SQIVND (reference sequence). The CDR3 has 15 residues. Trimming shortened V by 6 bases and J by 1 base, and 12 bases separated the two germline ends. The CDR3 coding sequence is TGTGCCAGTAGCCGTGCGGAGGGGAACACCGGGGAGCTGTTTTTT. Protein: CASSRAEGNTGELFF.

The chain employs TRBV6-4 and TRBJ2-3; 12 bases fit TRBD2. The V gene's germline CDR1 is MRHNA and CDR2 SNTAGT. Germline trimming cut 6 bases from V and 0 bases from J; bases unmatched to any gene: 13. The CDR3 sequence is 19 residues long. The CDR3 spells CASRTIRTSGTASTDTQYF. CDR3 sequence (DNA): TGTGCCAGCAGAACCATTAGGACTAGCGGGACCGCTAGCACAGATACGCAGTATTTT.

This sequence joins TRBV6-1 and TRBJ1-2, with 7 nucleotides matching TRBD1. Germline CDR1 reads MNHNS; CDR2 reads SASEGT. The CDR3 consists of 15 residues. After removal of 2 bases from V and 2 bases from J, the junction contained 5 bases not matched to a gene. For the CDR3, the DNA is TGTGCCAGCAGTGAAACTTCAGGGGGAAACTATGGCTACACCTTC. Its protein product is CASSETSGGNYGYTF.

In this sample, this clone turned up once. The chain recombines TRBV7-9 with TRBJ2-7, with 10 positions matching TRBD2. The CDR3 is 14 amino acids. Germline lookup yields CDR1 SEHNR and CDR2 FQNEAQ (reference sequence). V shed 6 bases and J 4 bases; nucleotides not matched to a gene: 6. The CDR3 reads CASSASGSRYEQYF. CDR3 nucleotide sequence: TGTGCCAGCAGTGCTAGCGGGAGTCGGTACGAGCAGTACTTC.

CDR3 in DNA: TGCAGCGTAATAGCGGGAGAAGTCCACAATGAGCAGTTCTTC. Translated, it gives CSVIAGEVHNEQFF. The chain uses TRBV29-1 and TRBJ2-1, with 9 bases that match TRBD2. This CDR3 spans 14 amino acids. The germline V gene has CDR1 SQVTM and CDR2 ANQGSEA. The junction had 8 bases not matched to a gene; V was cut back by 6 bases and J by 5 bases.

This clone was detected once. The J gene is TRBJ1-5, the V gene TRBV7-4; the match to TRBD1 covers 7 bases. V gave up 5 bases and J gave up 0 bases; unmatched junction bases: 7. Germline V CDR1 and CDR2: SGHVT, SQSDAQ. The CDR3 is 16 amino acids. CDR3 coding DNA: TGTGCCAGCAGCCAGGACAGGCCGTATAGCAATCAGCCCCAGCATTTT. It translates to CASSQDRPYSNQPQHF.

V is TRBV30 and J is TRBJ2-2; 11 bases map to TRBD2. The CDR3 is 15 amino acids. Germline V lookup: CDR1 GTSNPN, CDR2 SVGIG (reference sequence). The junction had 0 bases not matched to a gene; V was cut back by 0 bases and J by 3 bases. CDR3 in amino acids: CAWSVLAGDTGELFF. DNA for the CDR3: TGTGCCTGGAGTGTACTAGCGGGAGACACCGGGGAGCTGTTTTTT.

This chain links TRBV27 with TRBJ2-5, with 8 bases matching TRBD1. The ends lost 2 bases at V and 2 bases at J; junction bases unmatched: 7. Germline CDR1 is MNHEY and CDR2 is SMNVEV (reference sequence). CDR3 length equals 16 residues. CDR3 in amino acids: CASSLGRQGWQETQYF. As DNA, the CDR3 is TGTGCCAGCAGTTTAGGCCGACAGGGGTGGCAAGAGACCCAGTACTTC.

The V and J genes are TRBV5-1 and TRBJ1-2; a weak D match, TRBD1 (5 bases). V lost 1 base, J lost 0 bases, and 10 bases lay in between. The CDR3 is made up of 15 amino acids. Germline-derived CDR1 and CDR2 are SGHRS and YFSETQ. The CDR3: CASSLTGLANYGYTF. In nucleotides, the CDR3 is TGCGCCAGCAGCTTGACAGGTTTAGCTAACTATGGCTACACCTTC.

This rearrangement joins TRBV19 to TRBJ2-7; 10 bases map to TRBD2. This CDR3 is built from 15 residues. CDR1 is LNHDA, CDR2 SQIVND, per germline (reference sequence). V gave up 4 bases and J gave up 3 bases; unmatched junction bases: 6. In DNA, the CDR3 is TGTGCCAGTAGTACTGGGACTAGCGTCTTCTACGAGCAGTACTTC. Protein sequence: CASSTGTSVFYEQYF.

The J gene is TRBJ2-7, the V gene TRBV5-1; D is perhaps TRBD2 (5 bases). Germline V lookup: CDR1 SGHRS, CDR2 YFSETQ. V was pared by 5 bases and J by 0 bases, with 15 bases between. The length of the CDR3 is 15 residues. The CDR3, as DNA: TGCGCCAGCAGGCCGAGCGCGGGCAGCTCCTACGAGCAGTACTTC. Encoded protein: CASRPSAGSSYEQYF.

This clone has just one count. This chain connects TRBV6-1 to TRBJ2-7; D possibly corresponds to TRBD1 (6 bases). V shed 8 bases and J shed 5 bases, with 19 bases lying between them. The CDR3 spans 14 residues. Germline V gene data show CDR1 as MNHNS and CDR2 as SASEGT. For the CDR3, the DNA is TGTGCCAGCGGCCTAGGACAGTCCTCGGACGAGCAGTACTTC. Encoded protein: CASGLGQSSDEQYF.

This clone was observed a handful of times. The gene calls are TRBV13 and TRBJ2-1; 7 positions match TRBD1. The junction had 4 bases not matched to a gene; V was cut back by 5 bases and J by 0 bases. The CDR3 is 15 amino acids. Germline values: CDR1 PRHDT, CDR2 FYEKMQ (reference sequence). Here the CDR3 reads CASSLRDSSYNEQFF. CDR3 DNA: TGTGCCAGCAGCCTTAGGGACAGCTCCTACAATGAGCAGTTCTTC.

This chain joins TRBV7-6 and TRBJ1-2, with unresolved D. CDR1 SGHVS and CDR2 FNYEAQ come from the germline V gene. This CDR3 is built from 13 residues. The germline V and J ends were trimmed by 5 bases and 0 bases, with 7 bases remaining between them. CDR3 bases: TGTGCCAGCAGCCCACAGCCTAACTATGGCTACACCTTC. Residues: CASSPQPNYGYTF.

The genes are TRBV5-1 and TRBJ2-7, with D unclear. The V end lost 4 bases, the J end lost 0 bases, and 17 bases lay between the germline ends. This CDR3 has 16 residues. Per the germline V gene, CDR1 is SGHRS and CDR2 is YFSETQ. CDR3 sequence reads: CASSGRTGSNSYEQYF. CDR3 in DNA: TGCGCCAGCAGCGGCAGAACCGGGTCCAACTCCTACGAGCAGTACTTC. Complete variable domain (other parts from reference TRBV5-1 and TRBJ2-7): KAGVTQTPRYLIKTRGQQVTLSCSPISGHRSVSWYQQTPGQGLQFLFEYFSETQRNKGNFPGRFSGRQFSNSRSEMNVSTLELGDSALYLCASSGRTGSNSYEQYFGPGTRLTVT.

V gene TRBV5-4 combines with J gene TRBJ2-7, with 9 nucleotides matching TRBD2. Germline lookup yields CDR1 SGHNT and CDR2 YYREEE (reference sequence). The CDR3 is made up of 16 amino acids. J gave up 6 bases and V 7 bases, and 17 bases lay outside the gene matches. CDR3 bases: TGTGCCAGCGCCTCCGGGGGTAGCGGGAGTCTCACCGAGCAGTACTTC. It yields the protein CASASGGSGSLTEQYF.

This clone was recorded at least ten times. This chain joins TRBV5-8 and TRBJ1-2; 7 nucleotides agree with TRBD1. The CDR3 runs to 16 residues. The germline CDR1 and CDR2 sequences are SGHTS and YDEGEE. V lost 4 bases and J lost 5; bases outside the gene matches: 14. The CDR3 spells CASSLRSQQGHYGYTF. CDR3 in DNA: TGTGCCAGCAGCCTCCGATCTCAACAGGGGCATTATGGCTACACCTTC.

The chain employs TRBV4-1 and TRBJ1-2; D is uncertain. The CDR3 loop spans 16 amino acids. Germline V gene lookup returns CDR1 MGHRA and CDR2 YSYEKL. V was shortened by 1 base and J by 4 bases, with 16 bases between the two germline ends. CDR3 region: CASSQGRAEQTYGYTF. CDR3 sequence (DNA): TGCGCCAGCAGCCAAGGGCGGGCGGAACAGACCTATGGCTACACCTTC.

The rearrangement uses TRBV10-2 and TRBJ1-1, with 7 bases fitting TRBD1. CDR1 is WSHSY, CDR2 SAAADI, per germline. CDR3 length equals 16 residues. Losses at the gene ends were 7 bases for V and 2 bases for J; bases not matched to a gene: 13. Here the CDR3 reads CASKVGAGGQNTEAFF. The CDR3 DNA sequence: TGCGCCAGCAAAGTTGGGGCAGGGGGACAAAACACTGAAGCTTTCTTT.